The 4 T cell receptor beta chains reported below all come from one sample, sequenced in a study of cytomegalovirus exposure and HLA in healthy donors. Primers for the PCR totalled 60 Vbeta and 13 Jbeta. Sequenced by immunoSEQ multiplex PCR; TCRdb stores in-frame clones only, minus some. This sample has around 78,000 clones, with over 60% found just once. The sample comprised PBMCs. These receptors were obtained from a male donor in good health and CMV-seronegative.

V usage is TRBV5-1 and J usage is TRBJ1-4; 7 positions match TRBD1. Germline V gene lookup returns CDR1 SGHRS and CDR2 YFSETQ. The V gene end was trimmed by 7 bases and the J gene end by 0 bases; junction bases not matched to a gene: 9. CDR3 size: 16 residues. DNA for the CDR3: TGCGCCAGCCGAAGGACAGGCGTCGCAACTAATGAAAAACTGTTTTTT. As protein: CASRRTGVATNEKLFF.

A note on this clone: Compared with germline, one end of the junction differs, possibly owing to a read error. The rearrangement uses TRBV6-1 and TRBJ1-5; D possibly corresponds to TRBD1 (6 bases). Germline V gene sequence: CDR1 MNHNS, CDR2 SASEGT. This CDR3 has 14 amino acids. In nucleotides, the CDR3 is TGTGCCAGCAGTGAACAGGGGTTTTATCAGCCCCAGAATTTT. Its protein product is CASSEQGFYQPQNF.

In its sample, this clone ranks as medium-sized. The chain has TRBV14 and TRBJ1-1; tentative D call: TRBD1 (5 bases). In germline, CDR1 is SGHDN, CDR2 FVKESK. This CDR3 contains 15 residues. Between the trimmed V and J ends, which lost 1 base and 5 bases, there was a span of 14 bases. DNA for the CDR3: TGTGCCAGCAGCCAAGGCGGGGCCCTGTTAACTGAAGCTTTCTTT. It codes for CASSQGGALLTEAFF.

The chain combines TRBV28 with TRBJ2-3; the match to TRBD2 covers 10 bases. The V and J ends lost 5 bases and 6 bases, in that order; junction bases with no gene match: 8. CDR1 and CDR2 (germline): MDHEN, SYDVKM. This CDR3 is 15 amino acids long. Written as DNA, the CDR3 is TGTGCCAGCAGTCCACTAAAAGCGGGAGGGGATACGCAGTATTTT. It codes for CASSPLKAGGDTQYF. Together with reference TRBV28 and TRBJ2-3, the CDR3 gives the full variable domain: DVKVTQSSRYLVKRTGEKVFLECVQDMDHENMFWYRQDPGLGLRLIYFSYDVKMKEKGDIPEGYSVSREKKERFSLILESASTNQTSMYLCASSPLKAGGDTQYFGPGTRLTVL.